These T cell receptor beta chains were read from a single sample in a study of neurological immune-mediated disorders. In TCRdb, the 5' RACE reads were re-called with MiXCR into one record per CDR3 protein. The sample includes approximately 50,000 distinct CDR3 sequences, roughly 8.4% seen only once; the top ten take roughly 2%. Sequences were obtained from PBMCs. All receptors derive from a woman between 40 and 50 years old in good health. Both conserved end residues are part of each CDR3. The order of the fields is J gene, clone size, D gene, V gene, CDR3 DNA, CDR3 protein. The D gene is left open where the match is weak. Clone size is given for some rows only: seen once, a few or many times, or a class if the clone is expanded.

>TRBJ2-1|few|NA|TRBV3-1
TGTGCCAGCAGCCAAAGGAACACCTACAATGAGCAGTTCTTC
CASSQRNTYNEQFF
>TRBJ2-5|many|NA|TRBV6-5
TGTGCCAGCAGTTACAGTTACCGAGAGACCCAGTACTTC
CASSYSYRETQYF
>TRBJ2-7|few|NA|TRBV5-1
TGCGCAAGTAGACAGTCCGACTCCTACGAGCAGTACTTC
CASRQSDSYEQYF
>TRBJ1-3|many|TRBD1|TRBV7-2
TGTGCCAGCAGCTGGGGGACAGGGAGAAAATCTGGAAACACCATATATTTT
CASSWGTGRKSGNTIYF
>TRBJ2-2|many|TRBD2|TRBV10-3
TGTGCCATCAGTGATTGGCTAGCGGGAGGATCGACGAACACCGGGGAGCTGTTTTTT
CAISDWLAGGSTNTGELFF
>TRBJ1-1|few|NA|TRBV29-1
TGCAGCGTTGTCCTTCCGGGGGGTAACACTGAAGCTTTCTTT
CSVVLPGGNTEAFF
>TRBJ1-6|many|TRBD1|TRBV5-1
TGCGCCAGCAGCCTGGGACAGGGGAGAAATTCACCCCTCCACTTT
CASSLGQGRNSPLHF
>TRBJ2-1|many|TRBD1|TRBV9
TGTGCCAGCAGCGTAGCAGGGACAGGGTCGGATGAGCAGTTCTTC
CASSVAGTGSDEQFF
>TRBJ2-5|many|NA|TRBV5-1
TGCGCCAGCAGCTTGGACGGGAGTGAGGCCCAGTACTTC
CASSLDGSEAQYF
>TRBJ2-3|many|NA|TRBV12-3/TRBV12-4
TGTGCCAGCAGTTTAAGGGCGGAGACCACAGATACGCAGTATTTT
CASSLRAETTDTQYF
>TRBJ2-3|many|NA|TRBV24-1
TGTGCCACCAGCGAGTCGGTCGCAGATACGCAGTATTTT
CATSESVADTQYF
>TRBJ2-1|many|TRBD2|TRBV20-1
TGCAGTGCTAGAGATAGCGGGAGTCCAAGAAATGAGCAGTTCTTC
CSARDSGSPRNEQFF
>TRBJ1-2|many|TRBD1|TRBV7-2
TGTGCCAGCAGCTTTCAGGGGGCGCAAGGCTACACCTTC
CASSFQGAQGYTF
>TRBJ2-3|NA|NA|TRBV10-2
TGCGCCAGCAGTCCTTCCGGAGATACGCAGTATTTT
CASSPSGDTQYF
>TRBJ2-1|many|NA|TRBV7-9
TGTGCCAGCAGCCTGTTTTTCCAGACCCTAACCTACAATGAGCAGTTCTTC
CASSLFFQTLTYNEQFF
>TRBJ2-1|NA|TRBD2|TRBV20-1
TGCAGTGCGAACGGCGTAGCGGGGGGCCACAATGAGCAGTTCTTC
CSANGVAGGHNEQFF
>TRBJ2-3|many|TRBD2|TRBV5-1
TGCGCCAGCAGCTCCTCTTGGGGGGGGGTGATAGATACGCAGTATTTT
CASSSSWGGVIDTQYF
>TRBJ2-5|many|NA|TRBV7-2
TGTGCCAGCAGCTTAGCCCCCGGGGTTTGGGAGACCCAGTACTTC
CASSLAPGVWETQYF
>TRBJ1-1|many|NA|TRBV10-3
TGTGCCATCAGTGTGGAGGGGAAGAACACTGAAGCTTTCTTT
CAISVEGKNTEAFF
>TRBJ2-5|many|TRBD1|TRBV29-1
TGCAGCGTTCCCGGGACAGAACAAGAGACCCAGTACTTC
CSVPGTEQETQYF
>TRBJ2-7|many|NA|TRBV9
TGTGCCAGCAGCGTAGAGGGTGGCGAGCAGTACTTC
CASSVEGGEQYF
>TRBJ2-7|many|NA|TRBV3-1
TGTGCCAGCAGCCAACTCGACGAGCAGTACTTC
CASSQLDEQYF
>TRBJ2-7|many|NA|TRBV4-1
TGCGCCAGCAGCCACAGGGTTACCTACGAGCAGTACTTC
CASSHRVTYEQYF
>TRBJ1-1|many|NA|TRBV5-1
TGCGCCAGCAGCTTGCAGGGACCGAACACTGAAGCTTTCTTT
CASSLQGPNTEAFF
>TRBJ1-1|many|NA|TRBV18
TGTGCCAGCTCACCATCCGGCAGAGGGAACACTGAAGCTTTCTTT
CASSPSGRGNTEAFF